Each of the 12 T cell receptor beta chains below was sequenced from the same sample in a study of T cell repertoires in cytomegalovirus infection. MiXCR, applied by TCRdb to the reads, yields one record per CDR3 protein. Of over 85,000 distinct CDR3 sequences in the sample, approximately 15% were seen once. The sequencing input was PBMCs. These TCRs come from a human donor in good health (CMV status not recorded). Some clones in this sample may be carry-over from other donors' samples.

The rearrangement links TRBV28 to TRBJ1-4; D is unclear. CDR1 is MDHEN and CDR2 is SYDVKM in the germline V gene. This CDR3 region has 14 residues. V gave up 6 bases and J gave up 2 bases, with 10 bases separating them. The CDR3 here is CASRLRVTNEKLFF. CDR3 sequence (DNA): TGTGCCAGCAGGCTGAGGGTCACTAATGAAAAACTGTTTTTT.

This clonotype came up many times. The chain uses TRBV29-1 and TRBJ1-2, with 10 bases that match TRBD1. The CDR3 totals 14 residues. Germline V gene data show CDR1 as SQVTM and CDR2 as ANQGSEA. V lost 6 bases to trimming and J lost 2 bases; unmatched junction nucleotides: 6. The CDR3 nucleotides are TGCAGCGTGGGACAGGGGATTGGAAACTATGGCTACACCTTC. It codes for CSVGQGIGNYGYTF.

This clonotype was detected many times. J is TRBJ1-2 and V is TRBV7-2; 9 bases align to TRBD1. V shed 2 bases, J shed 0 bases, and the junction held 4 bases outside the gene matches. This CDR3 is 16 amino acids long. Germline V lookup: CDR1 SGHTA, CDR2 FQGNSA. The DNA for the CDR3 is TGTGCCAGCAGCTTACAAACAGGGGGCGCTAACTATGGCTACACCTTC. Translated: CASSLQTGGANYGYTF.

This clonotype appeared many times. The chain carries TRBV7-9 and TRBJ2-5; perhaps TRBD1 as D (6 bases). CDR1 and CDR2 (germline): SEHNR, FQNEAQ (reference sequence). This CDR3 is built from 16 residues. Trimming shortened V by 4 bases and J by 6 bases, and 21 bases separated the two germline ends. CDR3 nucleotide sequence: TGTGCCAGCAGCTCCCCCACGGCAGGGGTTTTAAAGACCCAGTACTTC. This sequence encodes CASSSPTAGVLKTQYF.

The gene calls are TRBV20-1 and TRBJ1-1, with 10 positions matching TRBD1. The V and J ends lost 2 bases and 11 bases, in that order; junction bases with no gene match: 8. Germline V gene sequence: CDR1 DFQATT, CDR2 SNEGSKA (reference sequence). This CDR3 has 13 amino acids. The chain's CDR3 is CSARPPGQGRAFF. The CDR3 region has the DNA TGCAGTGCTAGACCTCCGGGACAGGGGAGGGCTTTCTTT.

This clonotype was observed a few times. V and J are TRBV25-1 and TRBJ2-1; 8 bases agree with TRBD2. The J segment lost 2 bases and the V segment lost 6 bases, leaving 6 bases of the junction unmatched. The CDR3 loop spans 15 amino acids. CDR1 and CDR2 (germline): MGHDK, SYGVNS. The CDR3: CASRGLAGTYNEQFF. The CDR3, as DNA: TGTGCCAGCAGGGGCTTAGCGGGGACCTACAATGAGCAGTTCTTC.

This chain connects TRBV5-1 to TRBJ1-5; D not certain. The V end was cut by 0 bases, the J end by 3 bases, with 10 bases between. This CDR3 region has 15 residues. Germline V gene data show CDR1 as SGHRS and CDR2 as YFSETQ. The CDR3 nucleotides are TGCGCCAGCAGCTTGGTGCCAGGCACCAATCAGCCCCAGCATTTT. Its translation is CASSLVPGTNQPQHF. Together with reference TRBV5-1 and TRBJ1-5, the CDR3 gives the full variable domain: KAGVTQTPRYLIKTRGQQVTLSCSPISGHRSVSWYQQTPGQGLQFLFEYFSETQRNKGNFPGRFSGRQFSNSRSEMNVSTLELGDSALYLCASSLVPGTNQPQHFGDGTRLSIL.

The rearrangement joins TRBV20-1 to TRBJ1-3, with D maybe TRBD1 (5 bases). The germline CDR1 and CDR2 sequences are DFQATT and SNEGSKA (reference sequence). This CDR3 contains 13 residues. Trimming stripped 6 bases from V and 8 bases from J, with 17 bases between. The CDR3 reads CSAPLTGGDTIYF. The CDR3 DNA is TGCAGTGCCCCGCTGACGGGAGGGGACACCATATATTTT.

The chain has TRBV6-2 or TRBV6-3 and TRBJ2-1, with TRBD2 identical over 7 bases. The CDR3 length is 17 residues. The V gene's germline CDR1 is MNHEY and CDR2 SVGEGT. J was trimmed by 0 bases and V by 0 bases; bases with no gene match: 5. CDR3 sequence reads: CASSYSPSGISYNEQFF. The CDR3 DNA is TGTGCCAGCAGTTACTCCCCTAGCGGAATCTCCTACAATGAGCAGTTCTTC.

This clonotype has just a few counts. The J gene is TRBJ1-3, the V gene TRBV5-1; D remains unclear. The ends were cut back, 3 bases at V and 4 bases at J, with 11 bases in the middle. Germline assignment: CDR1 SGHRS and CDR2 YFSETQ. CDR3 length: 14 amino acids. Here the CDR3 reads CASSSNNNGNTIYF. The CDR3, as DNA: TGCGCCAGCAGCTCTAATAACAACGGAAACACCATATATTTT.

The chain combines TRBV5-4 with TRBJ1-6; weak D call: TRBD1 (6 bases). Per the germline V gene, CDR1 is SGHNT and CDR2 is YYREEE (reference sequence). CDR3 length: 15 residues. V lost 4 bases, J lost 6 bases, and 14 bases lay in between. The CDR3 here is CASSPYTGSNSPLHF. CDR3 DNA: TGTGCCAGCAGCCCCTACACAGGGAGTAATTCACCCCTCCACTTT.

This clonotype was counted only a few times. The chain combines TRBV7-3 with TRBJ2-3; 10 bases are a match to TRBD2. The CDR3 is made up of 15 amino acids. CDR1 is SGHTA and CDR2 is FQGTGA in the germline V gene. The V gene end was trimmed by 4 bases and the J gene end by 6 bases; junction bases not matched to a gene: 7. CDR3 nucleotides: TGTGCCAGCAGCTCCTCCGGGACTAGCGTCGATACGCAGTATTTT. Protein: CASSSSGTSVDTQYF.